This TCR beta chain is from a study of cytomegalovirus exposure and HLA in healthy donors. Broader study findings: Researchers counted some 150 TCR beta chains as cytomegalovirus-associated.

A remark on this clone: Antigen: not known.

V shed 3 bases and J 8 bases; nucleotides not matched to a gene: 5. Germline-derived CDR1 and CDR2 are MNHNS and SASEGT. This CDR3 contains 14 residues. PCR involved 60 Vbeta and 13 Jbeta primers. Generated by immunoSEQ multiplex PCR, the TCRdb table keeps only in-frame clones and is missing some. The sample shows fewer than 150,000 clones, about 76% of them seen only once. V usage is TRBV6-1 and J usage is TRBJ1-2; 11 nucleotides match TRBD1. This receptor was taken from a man aged 18 to 29 in good health and CMV-seronegative. Sequencing was done on a sample of PBMCs. Written as DNA, the CDR3 is TGTGCCAGCAGTGACGGACAGGGGGCGTGGGGCTACACCTTC. Translating gives CASSDGQGAWGYTF.